This T cell receptor (beta chain) was identified during a study of TIL therapy for anti-PD-1-resistant metastatic lung cancer. Background on the study: Patients had a median age of about 50 years (range about 35-80).

The CDR3 sequence is 12 residues long. The germline V gene has CDR1 SGHVS and CDR2 FQNEAQ. V shed 3 bases and J shed 4 bases, with 7 bases lying between them. The libraries were made with immunoSEQ v3. The repertoire was sequenced with immunoSEQ multiplex PCR; TCRdb's copy has only in-frame clones and lacks some. This table holds 25,000 to 30,000 clones, 60% to 70% found once. This sample's time point: pre-treatment sample, taken before nivolumab and TIL therapy. Tumor tissue came from excised metastases, mostly pleural nodules or supraclavicular lymph nodes. Patients then received nivolumab; progressors got lymphodepletion, TIL and IL-2. Patients were adults with stage 4 NSCLC.

Sequencing was performed on tumor tissue, taken at baseline. The V call is TRBV7-8, the J call TRBJ2-7, with D perhaps TRBD1 (5 bases). This TCR was recovered from a woman between 30 and 85 years old with non-small cell lung cancer. CDR3 in DNA: TGTGCCAGCAGCTTCTCAGGGTACGAGCAGTACTTC. Protein sequence: CASSFSGYEQYF.